This section outlines one TCR beta chain sequence together with its context. This sample stems from a study of post-analysis software for immune sequencing data. Prepared TCR beta cDNA libraries contained unique molecular identifiers. TCRdb re-analysed the PCR reads in MiXCR, keeping a single row per CDR3 protein. The data show some 690,000 distinct CDR3 sequences, 55% to 60% seen once. Specimen: blood. This receptor was taken from a girl aged 2 to 10 with multiple sclerosis.

The CDR3 spells CATSALAGDTYEQYF. The CDR3 DNA reads TGTGCCACCAGCGCACTAGCGGGAGATACGTACGAGCAGTACTTC. V usage is TRBV15 and J usage is TRBJ2-7; 11 nucleotides agree with TRBD2. J lost 4 bases, V lost 5 bases, and 7 bases had no gene match. Germline-derived CDR1 and CDR2 are LNHNV and YYDKDF (reference sequence). The CDR3 contains 15 residues.